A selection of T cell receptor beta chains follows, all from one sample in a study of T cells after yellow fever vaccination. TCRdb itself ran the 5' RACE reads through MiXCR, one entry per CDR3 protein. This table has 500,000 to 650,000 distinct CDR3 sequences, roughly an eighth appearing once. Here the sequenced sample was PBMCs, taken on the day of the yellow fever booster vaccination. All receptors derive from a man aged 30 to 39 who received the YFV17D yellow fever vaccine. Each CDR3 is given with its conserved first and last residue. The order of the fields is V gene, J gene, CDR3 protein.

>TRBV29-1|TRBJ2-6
CSVGGWGAGANVLTF
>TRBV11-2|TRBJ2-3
CASSQWGGTDTQYF
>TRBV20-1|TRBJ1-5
CSARDPEGNQPQHF
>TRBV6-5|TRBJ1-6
CASSYEPYSYNSPLHF
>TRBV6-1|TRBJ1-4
CASSEAQGAGRTVFF
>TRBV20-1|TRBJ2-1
CSVKTSPGNEQFF
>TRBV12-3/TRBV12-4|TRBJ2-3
CASSPSGFSDTQYF
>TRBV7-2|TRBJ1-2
CASSLQRDGNYGYTF
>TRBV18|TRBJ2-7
CATSEVSDEQYF
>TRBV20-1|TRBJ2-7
CSARRGRTTYEQYF
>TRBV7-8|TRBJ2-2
CASSPISGELFF
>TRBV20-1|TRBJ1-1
CSALGPNTEAFF
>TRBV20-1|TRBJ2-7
CSARPGLARYEQYF
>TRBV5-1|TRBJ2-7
CASSGPGPPYEQYF
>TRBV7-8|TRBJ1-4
CASSLRPGQGSEKLFF
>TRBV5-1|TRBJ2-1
CASTFPGGPNEQFF
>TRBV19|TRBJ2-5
CASKSRSGKETQYF
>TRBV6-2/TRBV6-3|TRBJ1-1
CASSSTDLEAFF
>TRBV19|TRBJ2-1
CASSSSVTYNEQFF
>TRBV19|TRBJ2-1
CASTYGKRGLNNEQFF
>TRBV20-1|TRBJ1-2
CSARDQGALGYTF
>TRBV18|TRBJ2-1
CASSPLGVSYNEQFF
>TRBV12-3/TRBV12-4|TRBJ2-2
CASKIGSGRRDTGELFF
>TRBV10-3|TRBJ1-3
CAISRDNGGNTIYF
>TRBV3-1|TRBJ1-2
CATTQDSQGYYGYTF
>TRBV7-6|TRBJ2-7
CASQGRGSYEQYF
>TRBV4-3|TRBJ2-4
CASSSGDRGRVSGSLNIQYF
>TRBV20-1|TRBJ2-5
CSGWPAGAVQETQYF
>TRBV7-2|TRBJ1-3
CASSLGSIGAGNTIYF
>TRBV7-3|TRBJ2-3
CASSLLLSSDSGQYF
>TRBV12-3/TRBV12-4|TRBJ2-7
CASSRGRLSYEQYF
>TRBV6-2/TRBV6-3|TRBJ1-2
CASRDGQLRDYGYTF
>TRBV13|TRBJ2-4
CASSPPLRDGTKNIQYF
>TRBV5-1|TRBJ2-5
CASSSGRIQETQYF
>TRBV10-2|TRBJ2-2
CASRDPGLLTGELFF
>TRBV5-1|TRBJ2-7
CASSLSTLPEDEQYF
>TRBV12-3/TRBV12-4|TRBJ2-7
CASSLAQSGRPYEQYF
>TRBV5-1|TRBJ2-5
CASSTGLAGADQETQYF
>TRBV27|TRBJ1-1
CASSRTAMNTEAFF
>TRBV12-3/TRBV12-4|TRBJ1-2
CASSFISQGVYGYTF
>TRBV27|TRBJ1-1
CASSFFRRGRDTEAFF
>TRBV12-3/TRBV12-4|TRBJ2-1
CASSPGTAQFF
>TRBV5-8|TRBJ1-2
CASSLTTIMNYGYTF
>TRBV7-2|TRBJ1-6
CASSPGFQGSYNSPLHF